This T cell receptor (beta chain) was captured by sequencing in a study of neoadjuvant anti-PD-1 for oral cavity cancer. The wider study: Nivolumab at 3 mg/kg was mostly given biweekly, three to four doses, pre-surgery.

The CDR3 totals 16 residues. V lost 5 bases and J 1 base, leaving 17 bases between the germline ends. Germline-derived CDR1 and CDR2 are SGHAT and FQNNGV. Time point specified: after neoadjuvant nivolumab, at surgical resection. Six replicates per PBMC sample, mostly from roughly 490 ng of genomic DNA. Measured with immunoSEQ multiplex PCR; TCRdb has only the in-frame clones, and not every one. Found here are approximately 68,000 clones, 70% to 90% of them singletons; the top ten hold around 2.8%. The TCR was taken from a person between 40 and 80 years old with oral cavity squamous cell carcinoma. The gene calls are TRBV11-2 and TRBJ1-1; D perhaps matches TRBD1 (5 bases). The input for sequencing was PBMCs, taken after nivolumab (anti-PD-1) treatment. The CDR3 here is CASSPKVGRGNTEAFF. In DNA form, the CDR3 reads TGTGCCAGCAGCCCTAAAGTTGGTAGGGGGAACACTGAAGCTTTCTTT.